The 16 T cell receptor beta chains listed next were all sequenced from one sample in a study of CD8+ T cells in alopecia areata (dated by TCRdb to 2016 to 2019). The sample's treatment or condition label, decoded: oral pan-JAK inhibitor, 5-10 mg twice daily. The library was generated by the immunoSEQ multiplex PCR assay. For TCR sequencing, RNA was extracted from every sample and reverse transcribed into cDNA to serve as template. TCRdb holds this immuneACCESS table with in-frame rearrangements only. Some clones are missing; in checked studies, unresolved V genes explain under half, and the rest has no known cause. The sample profile shows about 180,000 clones; roughly half of them were found once. The top ten hold around 10% of the sample. Sequencing was performed on CD8+ T cells sorted from blood, taken at approximately week 51, from a patient treated with tofacitinib. All receptors derive from a human donor with alopecia areata.

J is TRBJ1-1 and V is TRBV6-5, with D possibly matching TRBD1 (6 bases). Trimming cost V 3 bases and J 7 bases, with 15 bases left between them. Germline CDR1 and CDR2: MNHEY and SVGAGI. The CDR3 covers 14 residues. In DNA form, the CDR3 reads TGTGCCAGCAGTTATTCCAAAACAGGGAATGAAGCTTTCTTT. Its protein product is CASSYSKTGNEAFF.

The chain employs TRBV12-5 and TRBJ2-7, with D possibly being TRBD1 (6 bases). Germline V gene sequence: CDR1 LGHNT, CDR2 FRNRAP. Trimming removed 0 bases from V and 3 bases from J, with 12 bases in between. This CDR3 comprises 15 residues. The CDR3 sequence: CASGLVRGTRYEQYF. CDR3 bases: TGTGCTAGTGGTTTGGTACGTGGGACACGCTACGAGCAGTACTTC.

The chain has TRBV14 and TRBJ2-1, with TRBD2 matching over 11 bases. V lost 4 bases, J lost 8 bases, and 13 bases stayed unmatched. Germline assignment: CDR1 SGHDN and CDR2 FVKESK. The CDR3 sequence is 17 residues long. The CDR3, as DNA: TGTGCCAGCAGCCCGGGACTAGCGGATTCCTATGGGGATGAGCAGTTCTTC. Protein product: CASSPGLADSYGDEQFF.

In regard to this clone: At one end the junction does not follow the germline gene, possibly because of a read error. The V gene is TRBV7-9, the J gene TRBJ2-3; D remains unclear. CDR3 length equals 14 residues. CDR1 is SEHNR and CDR2 is FQNEAQ in the germline V gene (reference sequence). CDR3 sequence: CASSLATSTDTQYF. The DNA of the CDR3 is TGTGCCAGCAGCTTAGCGACAAGCACGGATACGCAGTATTTT.

The chain has TRBV7-2 and TRBJ2-7; maybe TRBD1 (6 bases). The length of the CDR3 is 15 residues. The germline gives CDR1 SGHTA, CDR2 FQGNSA. V shed 5 bases and J shed 0 bases, with 14 bases lying between them. CDR3 residues: CASSVGADSSYEQYF. The CDR3 bases are TGTGCCAGCAGCGTGGGGGCGGATAGCTCCTACGAGCAGTACTTC.

This rearrangement joins TRBV15 to TRBJ2-6, with D perhaps TRBD2 (6 bases). Germline V gives CDR1 LNHNV, CDR2 YYDKDF (reference sequence). CDR3 size: 16 residues. V lost 0 bases and J lost 5, with 11 bases in between. The CDR3, as DNA: TGTGCCACCAGCAGAGAGGCGGGGTACCGGGCCAACGTCCTGACTTTC. It translates to CATSREAGYRANVLTF.

The V call is TRBV14, the J call TRBJ1-5, with 8 bases aligning to TRBD1. The length of the CDR3 is 17 residues. Germline V lookup: CDR1 SGHDN, CDR2 FVKESK. Trimming took 2 bases from V and 0 from J; bases not matched to a gene: 6. The CDR3 coding sequence is TGTGCCAGCAGCCAACCCCCGACAGGGGCTAGCAATCAGCCCCAGCATTTT. It specifies CASSQPPTGASNQPQHF.

This clone has a single count. This chain links TRBV7-8 with TRBJ2-5; D call uncertain. Germline loops: CDR1 SGHVS, CDR2 FQNEAQ. Trimming removed 3 bases from V and 5 bases from J, with 7 bases in between. The CDR3 has 12 residues. The CDR3 here is CASSFAVETQYF. Here the CDR3 DNA reads TGTGCCAGCAGCTTTGCGGTTGAGACCCAGTACTTC. The full variable domain, with the rest looked up from reference TRBV7-8 and TRBJ2-5, is GAGVSQSPRYKVAKRGQDVALRCDPISGHVSLFWYQQALGQGPEFLTYFQNEAQLDKSGLPSDRFFAERPEGSVSTLKIQRTQQEDSAVYLCASSFAVETQYFGPGTRLLVL.

Worth noting for this clone: The identical CDR3 is also encoded by other nucleotide sequences in the sample. The CDR3 DNA reads as TGTGCCAGCAGTTTATGGGCAAATCAGCCCCAGCATTTT. As protein: CASSLWANQPQHF. The V and J genes are TRBV27 and TRBJ1-5, with no clear D. Germline assignment: CDR1 MNHEY and CDR2 SMNVEV (reference sequence). V gave up 1 base and J gave up 4 bases, with 5 bases separating them. The CDR3 totals 13 residues.

This clone came up once. This chain uses TRBV6-5 with TRBJ1-2, with a weak D call TRBD1 (5 bases). Trimming stripped 7 bases from V and 6 bases from J, with 21 bases between. The CDR3 loop spans 15 amino acids. Germline CDR1 reads MNHEY; CDR2 reads SVGAGI. The CDR3 loop reads CASTLGWGSDDGYTF. CDR3 nucleotide sequence: TGTGCCAGCACCCTAGGATGGGGCAGCGACGATGGCTACACCTTC.

The chain employs TRBV30 and TRBJ2-7; D gene unclear. V gave up 4 bases and J gave up 7 bases, with 14 bases separating them. The germline V gene encodes CDR1 GTSNPN and CDR2 SVGIG (reference sequence). The CDR3 runs 12 residues. DNA of the CDR3: TGTGCCTGGAACGGGCTTGGGGAAGAGCAGTACTTC. Amino acids: CAWNGLGEEQYF.

In this sample, this clone turned up a few times. The rearrangement uses TRBV7-9 and TRBJ2-7; D is uncertain. The V gene's germline CDR1 is SEHNR and CDR2 FQNEAQ (reference sequence). Trimming left V 2 bases short and J 7 bases short, with 12 bases between. This CDR3 spans 13 amino acids. In nucleotides, the CDR3 is TGTGCCAGCAGCTTACAGGATACGAGGGAGCAGTACTTC. Its translation: CASSLQDTREQYF. Combining the CDR3 with reference TRBV7-9 and TRBJ2-7 gives the whole variable domain DTGVSQNPRHKITKRGQNVTFRCDPISEHNRLYWYRQTLGQGPEFLTYFQNEAQLEKSRLLSDRFSAERPKGSFSTLEIQRTEQGDSAMYLCASSLQDTREQYFGPGTRLTVT.

The chain is built from TRBV7-2 and TRBJ1-1; D remains unclear. Deletions cut 2 bases from V and 5 bases from J, with 15 bases between. Germline V lookup: CDR1 SGHTA, CDR2 FQGNSA. This CDR3 spans 15 amino acids. CDR3 sequence: CASSLWAEAGTEAFF. Here the CDR3 DNA reads TGTGCCAGCAGCTTATGGGCCGAGGCGGGGACTGAAGCTTTCTTT.

The chain couples TRBV29-1 to TRBJ2-3; 11 bases are a match to TRBD2. The CDR3 runs to 15 residues. The germline gives CDR1 SQVTM, CDR2 ANQGSEA. V trimming: 7 bases; J trimming: 2 bases; junction bases outside the gene matches: 8. This chain's CDR3 is CSARGLAEITDTQYF. The DNA for the CDR3 is TGCAGCGCGAGGGGACTAGCGGAGATCACAGATACGCAGTATTTT.

The V and J genes are TRBV29-1 and TRBJ2-7; 9 bases match TRBD1. CDR3 length: 13 residues. The germline CDR1 and CDR2 sequences are SQVTM and ANQGSEA. V lost 3 bases to trimming and J lost 4 bases; unmatched junction nucleotides: 4. The CDR3 loop reads CSVEWGQGYEQYF. The CDR3 DNA is TGCAGCGTTGAGTGGGGACAGGGATACGAGCAGTACTTC.

V and J are TRBV29-1 and TRBJ1-4; D is ambiguous. Germline V gene lookup returns CDR1 SQVTM and CDR2 ANQGSEA. This CDR3 has 13 residues. V shed 4 bases and J shed 0 bases, with 6 bases lying between them. The CDR3 loop is CSVVNATNEKLFF. CDR3 bases: TGCAGCGTTGTAAATGCAACTAATGAAAAACTGTTTTTT.